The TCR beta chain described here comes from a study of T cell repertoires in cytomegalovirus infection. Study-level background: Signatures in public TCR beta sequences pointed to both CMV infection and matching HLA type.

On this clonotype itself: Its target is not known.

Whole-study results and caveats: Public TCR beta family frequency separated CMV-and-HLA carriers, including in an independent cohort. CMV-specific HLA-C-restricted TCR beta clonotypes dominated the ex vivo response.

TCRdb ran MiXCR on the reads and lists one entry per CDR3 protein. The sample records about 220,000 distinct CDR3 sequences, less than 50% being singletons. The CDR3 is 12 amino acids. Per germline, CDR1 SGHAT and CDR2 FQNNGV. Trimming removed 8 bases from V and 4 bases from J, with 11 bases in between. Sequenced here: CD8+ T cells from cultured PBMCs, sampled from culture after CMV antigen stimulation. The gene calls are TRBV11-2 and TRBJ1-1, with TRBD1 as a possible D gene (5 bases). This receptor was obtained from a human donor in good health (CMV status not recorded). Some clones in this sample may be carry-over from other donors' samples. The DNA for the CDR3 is TGTGCCAGCCAGGGATGGGGCACTGAAGCTTTCTTT. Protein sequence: CASQGWGTEAFF.